These 7 T cell receptor beta chains were all obtained from the same sample, sequenced in a study of CD8+ T cells in alopecia areata. Extraction and reverse transcription of RNA yielded cDNA as the sequencing template. Method: immunoSEQ multiplex PCR; TCRdb's copy keeps in-frame clones and lacks some. The sample lists about 180,000 clones, about 53% occurring once. Treatment meaning: oral pan-JAK inhibitor, 5-10 mg twice daily. The sequencing here drew on CD8+ T cells sorted from blood, taken at week 24, from a patient treated with tofacitinib. These receptors originate from a human donor with alopecia areata.

The gene calls are TRBV11-2 and TRBJ1-1, with D possibly matching TRBD1 (6 bases). Germline V lookup: CDR1 SGHAT, CDR2 FQNNGV. The CDR3 spans 12 residues. V shed 3 bases and J shed 7 bases, with 9 bases lying between them. CDR3: CASSFRGHEAFF. For the CDR3, the DNA is TGTGCCAGCAGCTTCAGGGGACATGAAGCTTTCTTT.

The table lists this clone with a few counts. The chain is built from TRBV29-1 and TRBJ2-3; D is unresolved. The CDR3 is made up of 10 amino acids. Germline V gene data show CDR1 as SQVTM and CDR2 as ANQGSEA. Trimming left V 3 bases short and J 10 bases short, with 8 bases between. CDR3 amino acids: CSVDHDPQYF. The CDR3 DNA follows: TGCAGCGTTGATCACGATCCGCAGTATTTT.

This clone was counted between two and nine times. The sample holds other DNA sequences that translate to the same CDR3. The chain has TRBV29-1 and TRBJ1-1; D is undetermined. The length of the CDR3 is 11 residues. The germline V gene has CDR1 SQVTM and CDR2 ANQGSEA. Between the trimmed V and J ends, which lost 4 bases and 1 base, there was a span of 4 bases. As DNA, the CDR3 is TGCAGCGTTGGTCAGAACACTGAAGCTTTCTTT. This codes for CSVGQNTEAFF.

The rearrangement joins TRBV19 to TRBJ2-5, with D hard to call. There are 14 residues in the CDR3. Germline CDR1 and CDR2: LNHDA and SQIVND (reference sequence). Trimming stripped 1 base from V and 2 bases from J, with 8 bases between. The CDR3 DNA reads as TGTGCCAGTAGTATAGCGGGCAATCAAGAGACCCAGTACTTC. Translation: CASSIAGNQETQYF.

This clone was counted between two and nine times. Other nucleotide sequences from this sample produce the same CDR3. The rearrangement links TRBV19 to TRBJ1-5, with D tentatively TRBD1 (6 bases). Trimming left V 2 bases short and J 3 bases short, with 8 bases between. Germline V CDR1 and CDR2: LNHDA, SQIVND (reference sequence). This CDR3 region has 14 residues. CDR3 residues: CASSIRDTNQPQHF. The CDR3 DNA follows: TGTGCCAGTAGTATAAGGGACACCAATCAGCCCCAGCATTTT. The variable domain in full, with the rest retrieved from reference TRBV19 and TRBJ1-5, is DGGITQSPKYLFRKEGQNVTLSCEQNLNHDAMYWYRQDPGQGLRLIYYSQIVNDFQKGDIAEGYSVSREKKESFPLTVTSAQKNPTAFYLCASSIRDTNQPQHFGDGTRLSIL.

Remarks on this clone: The sample contains more than one DNA sequence encoding this CDR3. The chain links TRBV13 to TRBJ1-2; a weak D match, TRBD1 (6 bases). V lost 6 bases and J lost 5, with 10 bases in between. CDR3 length equals 12 residues. Germline CDR1 PRHDT, CDR2 FYEKMQ (reference sequence). The CDR3 loop reads CASSQGTYGYTF. As DNA, the CDR3 is TGTGCCAGCAGTCAGGGGACGTATGGCTACACCTTC.

This chain uses TRBV5-1 with TRBJ1-1; D remains unclear. V gave up 0 bases and J gave up 7 bases, with 7 bases separating them. The germline gives CDR1 SGHRS, CDR2 YFSETQ. The CDR3 consists of 12 residues. The CDR3 coding sequence is TGCGCCAGCAGCTTGGACAGCGATGAAGCTTTCTTT. This gives the protein CASSLDSDEAFF.